One and the same sample provided the 28 T cell receptor beta chains below, sequenced in a study of cytomegalovirus exposure and HLA in healthy donors. Sequencing used immunoSEQ multiplex PCR; TCRdb keeps in-frame clones, though not all of them. The profile covers more than 75,000 clones, with more than 85% appearing a single time and approximately 0.7% taken by the ten largest. Sequenced material: PBMCs. Receptor source: a man aged 18 to 29 in good health and CMV-seronegative.

The V gene is TRBV6-6, the J gene TRBJ2-5, with D hard to call. The V end lost 6 bases, the J end lost 1 base, and 12 bases lay between the germline ends. CDR1 is MNHNY and CDR2 is SVGAGI in the germline V gene (reference sequence). The CDR3 has 14 residues. DNA of the CDR3: TGTGCCAGCAGCCGCCTCGGGTTCCAAGAGACCCAGTACTTC. This encodes CASSRLGFQETQYF.

The rearrangement links TRBV5-1 to TRBJ2-2, with 8 bases that match TRBD2. V was clipped by 8 bases and J by 0 bases; unmatched bases: 3. Germline CDR1 SGHRS, CDR2 YFSETQ. This CDR3 comprises 14 residues. The chain's CDR3 is CASSGAPNTGELFF. CDR3 DNA sequence: TGCGCCAGTAGCGGGGCACCGAACACCGGGGAGCTGTTTTTT.

This chain links TRBV11-2 with TRBJ2-7; 10 bases fit TRBD2. Germline-derived CDR1 and CDR2 are SGHAT and FQNNGV. CDR3 length: 15 amino acids. V was pared by 6 bases and J by 1 base, with 6 bases of the junction left unmatched. CDR3 sequence reads: CASRYTSGVSYEQYF. The CDR3 nucleotides are TGTGCCAGCAGATACACTAGCGGGGTGTCCTACGAGCAGTACTTC.

The V gene is TRBV15, the J gene TRBJ1-1; no reliable D call. Germline loops: CDR1 LNHNV, CDR2 YYDKDF (reference sequence). This CDR3 has 15 residues. V lost 3 bases, J lost 6 bases, and 17 bases lay in between. The CDR3: CATSRIFNAHAEAFF. The CDR3 coding sequence is TGTGCCACCAGCAGGATCTTTAACGCACATGCTGAAGCTTTCTTT. Supplemented by reference TRBV15 and TRBJ1-1, the full variable domain reads DAMVIQNPRYQVTQFGKPVTLSCSQTLNHNVMYWYQQKSSQAPKLLFHYYDKDFNNEADTPDNFQSRRPNTSFCFLDIRSPGLGDTAMYLCATSRIFNAHAEAFFGQGTRLTVV.

The chain couples TRBV7-2 to TRBJ2-5; D might be TRBD2 (5 bases). CDR1 and CDR2 from the germline V gene are SGHTA and FQGNSA. The CDR3 spans 14 residues. Trimming removed 6 bases at V and 2 bases at J, with 13 bases between. CDR3 amino acids: CASRTGSSQETQYF. Written as DNA, the CDR3 is TGTGCCAGCAGGACGGGGAGTTCACAAGAGACCCAGTACTTC. Variable domain in full (rest from reference TRBV7-2 and TRBJ2-5): GAGVSQSPSNKVTEKGKDVELRCDPISGHTALYWYRQSLGQGLEFLIYFQGNSAPDKSGLPSDRFSAERTGGSVSTLTIQRTQQEDSAVYLCASRTGSSQETQYFGPGTRLLVL.

The rearrangement uses TRBV4-1 and TRBJ2-7; D perhaps matches TRBD1 (6 bases). CDR1 and CDR2 from the germline V gene are MGHRA and YSYEKL. The CDR3 consists of 14 residues. Trimming left V 0 bases short and J 1 base short, with 7 bases between. CDR3 loop: CASSQDRGSYEQYF. The CDR3 DNA reads TGCGCCAGCAGCCAAGATAGGGGGTCCTACGAGCAGTACTTC.

V is TRBV12-5 and J is TRBJ2-7; 13 nucleotides line up with TRBD2. The germline V gene encodes CDR1 LGHNT and CDR2 FRNRAP. This CDR3 comprises 17 residues. V dropped 6 bases and J dropped 6; count of bases not matched to a gene: 14. For the CDR3, the DNA is TGTGCTAGTGGCCGTCCGGGACTAGCGGGGCCCGGGGGCGAGCAGTACTTC. This gives the protein CASGRPGLAGPGGEQYF.

As for this clone: At one end, the junction sequence differs from germline, possibly due to a read error. The chain couples TRBV5-1 to TRBJ2-7; D perhaps matches TRBD1 (6 bases). Germline CDR1 is SGHRS and CDR2 is YFSETQ. The CDR3 runs to 14 residues. The chain's CDR3 is CASSLDLSSRQEIF. DNA for the CDR3: TGCGCCAGCAGCTTGGACCTCTCCTCGAGACAGGAAATCTTC.

This CDR3 is CASSQDQPGNYGYTF. The CDR3 DNA is TGTGCCAGCAGCCAAGATCAGCCAGGGAACTATGGCTACACCTTC. The rearrangement joins TRBV4-2 to TRBJ1-2, with a tentative D call TRBD1 (5 bases). The CDR3 covers 15 residues. Per germline, CDR1 LGHNA and CDR2 YNFKEQ. Trimming left V 0 bases short and J 2 bases short, with 10 bases between.

This chain joins TRBV19 and TRBJ2-1; the match to TRBD1 covers 9 bases. The CDR3 consists of 14 residues. V was clipped by 10 bases and J by 7 bases; unmatched bases: 11. From germline, CDR1 is LNHDA and CDR2 SQIVND (reference sequence). The CDR3 DNA reads as TGTGCCACTAAAGACAGGGGGACACTTAATGAGCAGTTCTTC. It is translated as CATKDRGTLNEQFF. The full variable domain, rest sourced from reference TRBV19 and TRBJ2-1, is DGGITQSPKYLFRKEGQNVTLSCEQNLNHDAMYWYRQDPGQGLRLIYYSQIVNDFQKGDIAEGYSVSREKKESFPLTVTSAQKNPTAFYLCATKDRGTLNEQFFGPGTRLTVL.

V usage is TRBV5-1 and J usage is TRBJ1-4, with D uncertain. There are 13 residues in the CDR3. Germline V lookup: CDR1 SGHRS, CDR2 YFSETQ. Trimming left V 6 bases short and J 8 bases short, with 14 bases between. CDR3 region: CASTIGRNEKLFF. For the CDR3, the DNA is TGCGCCAGCACTATCGGGAGGAACGAAAAACTGTTTTTT.

The chain uses TRBV9 and TRBJ2-5; 11 bases match TRBD2. CDR3 length: 16 amino acids. Germline V gives CDR1 SGDLS, CDR2 YYNGEE. V lost 4 bases and J lost 1; bases outside the gene matches: 6. CDR3 region: CASSPRLAGLQETQYF. The CDR3 coding sequence is TGTGCCAGCAGCCCCCGACTAGCGGGACTCCAAGAGACCCAGTACTTC.

V gene TRBV5-1 combines with J gene TRBJ1-5, with D uncertain. Trimming removed 0 bases at V and 2 bases at J, with 6 bases between. Germline V gene data show CDR1 as SGHRS and CDR2 as YFSETQ. This CDR3 region has 14 residues. In DNA form, the CDR3 reads TGCGCCAGCAGCTTGGACATTCGCAATCAGCCCCAGCATTTT. It encodes CASSLDIRNQPQHF.

Concerning this clone: The missing conserved phenylalanine or tryptophan at the end of this CDR3 makes a read error likely. Because the CDR3's place on the DNA is in doubt, the DNA is left out and the CDR3 is given as listed by TCRdb. V and J are TRBV6-5 and TRBJ2-3; TRBD2 is the table's D call, not checked against the DNA. The CDR3 length is 10 residues, termini included. Germline CDR1 and CDR2: MNHEY and SVGAGI. This chain's CDR3 is CASGLSISIV.

As DNA, the CDR3 is TGTGCCAGCAGTTTAGCCAGGGGGACTTTTAGCAATCAGCCCCAGCATTTT. Amino acid sequence: CASSLARGTFSNQPQHF. The rearrangement uses TRBV28 and TRBJ1-5; 7 positions match TRBD1. Trimming took 2 bases from V and 0 from J; bases not matched to a gene: 7. The V gene's germline CDR1 is MDHEN and CDR2 SYDVKM. CDR3 size: 17 residues.

The V call is TRBV7-8, the J call TRBJ2-7, with D possibly TRBD2 on 6 matching bases. The V end was cut by 3 bases, the J end by 3 bases, with 15 bases between. The CDR3 loop spans 15 amino acids. From germline, CDR1 is SGHVS and CDR2 FQNEAQ. CDR3 residues: CASSLIAEGYYEQYF. The CDR3 DNA reads TGTGCCAGCAGCTTGATTGCGGAGGGATACTACGAGCAGTACTTC.

Points on this clone: Its ends do not fully match the called genes, so a read error is possible. V is TRBV4-2 and J is TRBJ2-7, with TRBD1 identical over 9 bases. Germline-derived CDR1 and CDR2 are LGHNA and YNFKEQ. The CDR3 loop spans 13 amino acids. The CDR3 loop is CASSQDNRDRVNF. CDR3 nucleotides: TGTGCCAGCAGCCAAGACAACCGGGACAGGGTAAATTTC.

The chain links TRBV5-1 to TRBJ2-1; D gene uncertain. V was trimmed by 2 bases and J by 5 bases, leaving 11 bases between them. In germline, CDR1 is SGHRS, CDR2 YFSETQ. This CDR3 has 14 amino acids. The CDR3 bases are TGCGCCAGCAGCTTACCAGGAACAAACAATGAGCAGTTCTTC. It yields the protein CASSLPGTNNEQFF.

This chain joins TRBV4-1 and TRBJ2-7, with 7 positions matching TRBD1. The CDR3 has 19 residues. Losses at the gene ends were 2 bases for V and 0 bases for J; bases not matched to a gene: 16. Looked up from germline, CDR1 is MGHRA and CDR2 is YSYEKL. The CDR3 loop is CASSQPPSRTGPTSYEQYF. The DNA of the CDR3 is TGCGCCAGCAGCCAACCCCCGAGCCGGACAGGTCCGACCTCCTACGAGCAGTACTTC.

The chain uses TRBV4-1 and TRBJ2-3, with a tentative D call TRBD2 (7 bases). This CDR3 spans 17 amino acids. V lost 0 bases, J lost 4 bases, and 17 bases lay in between. Germline V gene data show CDR1 as MGHRA and CDR2 as YSYEKL. CDR3 sequence reads: CASSQEQGRGQSDTQYF. CDR3 nucleotides: TGCGCCAGCAGCCAAGAGCAGGGGCGGGGGCAGTCAGATACGCAGTATTTT.

The chain recombines TRBV29-1 with TRBJ2-5; possible D gene TRBD2, 5 bases. The CDR3 length is 16 residues. Deletions cut 2 bases from V and 1 base from J, with 17 bases between. Germline V lookup: CDR1 SQVTM, CDR2 ANQGSEA. The CDR3 DNA reads as TGCAGCGTTGAATCCCCAGGCCCTAGCATCCAAGAGACCCAGTACTTC. Translating it yields CSVESPGPSIQETQYF.

The genes are TRBV29-1 and TRBJ2-1; D gene ambiguous. The V gene lost 3 bases and the J gene lost 3 bases, with 12 bases spanning the gap. Germline values: CDR1 SQVTM, CDR2 ANQGSEA. The CDR3 has 14 amino acids. The CDR3 protein is CSVESEIHYNEQFF. DNA for the CDR3: TGCAGCGTTGAGTCCGAAATACACTACAATGAGCAGTTCTTC.

The rearrangement links TRBV6-5 to TRBJ2-3; 9 bases map to TRBD2. The germline V gene has CDR1 MNHEY and CDR2 SVGAGI. The ends lost 2 bases at V and 7 bases at J; junction bases unmatched: 10. The CDR3 is made up of 16 amino acids. The CDR3 DNA reads TGTGCCAGCAGTTACCGTTCCAGCGGGAGGTCCTATACGCAGTATTTT. This codes for CASSYRSSGRSYTQYF.

This chain joins TRBV27 and TRBJ2-7; 7 positions match TRBD1. Germline V CDR1 and CDR2: MNHEY, SMNVEV (reference sequence). V lost 4 bases, J lost 4 bases, and 10 bases stayed unmatched. CDR3 length: 15 amino acids. Here the CDR3 DNA reads TGTGCCAGCAGTTACAGGGGACGTTTGGGGTACGAGCAGTACTTC. It translates to CASSYRGRLGYEQYF.

The chain employs TRBV19 and TRBJ2-7, with D perhaps matching TRBD2 (5 bases). CDR3 length equals 13 residues. In germline, CDR1 is LNHDA, CDR2 SQIVND (reference sequence). V dropped 2 bases and J dropped 7 bases, with 12 bases sitting between them. The CDR3 protein is CASSIRSGEEQYF. Here the CDR3 DNA reads TGTGCCAGTAGTATACGGAGCGGAGAGGAGCAGTACTTC.

The V call is TRBV30, the J call TRBJ2-7; 7 bases are shared with TRBD1. Looked up from germline, CDR1 is GTSNPN and CDR2 is SVGIG (reference sequence). The CDR3 sequence is 13 residues long. The V and J ends lost 1 base and 7 bases, in that order; junction bases with no gene match: 7. CDR3 bases: TGTGCCTGGAGTGGACAGGGATCGGGGGAGCAGTACTTC. This encodes CAWSGQGSGEQYF.

This chain joins TRBV5-1 and TRBJ2-7, with a possible D match to TRBD1 (5 bases). In germline, CDR1 is SGHRS, CDR2 YFSETQ. V was shortened by 2 bases and J by 6 bases, with 12 bases between the two germline ends. CDR3 length: 13 amino acids. CDR3 sequence: CASSFGALGEQYF. In DNA, the CDR3 is TGCGCCAGCAGCTTTGGGGCCCTGGGCGAGCAGTACTTC. Full variable domain (outside the CDR3, taken from reference TRBV5-1 and TRBJ2-7): KAGVTQTPRYLIKTRGQQVTLSCSPISGHRSVSWYQQTPGQGLQFLFEYFSETQRNKGNFPGRFSGRQFSNSRSEMNVSTLELGDSALYLCASSFGALGEQYFGPGTRLTVT.

Points on this clone: The junction and the germline gene differ at one end; a read error may be behind it. CDR3 residues: CASSLIGGHTGELFF. CDR3 coding DNA: TGTGCTAGCAGCTTAATCGGGGGGCACACCGGGGAGCTGTTTTTT. The chain employs TRBV7-7 and TRBJ2-2; D might be TRBD2 (7 bases). CDR1 and CDR2 from the germline V gene are SSHAT and FNYEAQ (reference sequence). The CDR3 length is 15 residues.